Each of the 16 T cell receptor beta chains below was sequenced from the same sample in a study of immune cell composition in non-small cell lung cancer. Sequencing used immunoSEQ multiplex PCR; TCRdb keeps in-frame clones, though not all of them. The sample contains over a thousand clones, around 89% of which appear only once. Sequencing was performed on lung tumor tissue. These receptors were collected from a human donor with non-small cell lung cancer.

The chain links TRBV27 to TRBJ2-3, with D perhaps TRBD1 (6 bases). V shed 6 bases and J shed 3 bases, with 10 bases lying between them. The CDR3 loop spans 13 amino acids. The germline V gene encodes CDR1 MNHEY and CDR2 SMNVEV (reference sequence). The CDR3 nucleotides read TGTGCCAGCAGGGGAAGGGGGACAGATACGCAGTATTTT. Amino acids: CASRGRGTDTQYF.

The V call is TRBV11-3, the J call TRBJ1-1; D unclear. The V end lost 3 bases, the J end lost 1 base, and 18 bases lay between the germline ends. The V gene's germline CDR1 is SGHNT and CDR2 YENEEA. This CDR3 comprises 17 residues. CDR3: CASSFGRSSATNTEAFF. The CDR3 coding sequence is TGTGCCAGCAGCTTTGGGCGCAGTTCCGCAACGAACACTGAAGCTTTCTTT. The variable domain in full, completed from reference TRBV11-3 and TRBJ1-1, reads EAGVVQSPRYKIIEKKQPVAFWCNPISGHNTLYWYLQNLGQGPELLIRYENEEAVDDSQLPKDRFSAERLKGVDSTLKIQPAELGDSAVYLCASSFGRSSATNTEAFFGQGTRLTVV.

The chain couples TRBV15 to TRBJ2-1; TRBD2 agrees at 9 bases. The CDR3 runs to 14 residues. Germline V gene data show CDR1 as LNHNV and CDR2 as YYDKDF (reference sequence). V gave up 9 bases and J gave up 4 bases; unmatched junction bases: 7. CDR3 residues: CATALAGRYNEQFF. CDR3 nucleotides: TGTGCCACTGCCCTAGCGGGACGGTACAATGAGCAGTTCTTC. Full variable domain (missing parts from reference TRBV15 and TRBJ2-1): DAMVIQNPRYQVTQFGKPVTLSCSQTLNHNVMYWYQQKSSQAPKLLFHYYDKDFNNEADTPDNFQSRRPNTSFCFLDIRSPGLGDTAMYLCATALAGRYNEQFFGPGTRLTVL.

V and J are TRBV14 and TRBJ1-4; no clear D gene. V was shortened by 0 bases and J by 5 bases, with 13 bases between the two germline ends. There are 16 residues in the CDR3. In germline, CDR1 is SGHDN, CDR2 FVKESK. CDR3 bases: TGTGCCAGCAGCCAAGATTATACTTTGGAGAATGAAAAACTGTTTTTT. Translated, it gives CASSQDYTLENEKLFF.

To note about this clone: The junction departs from germline at one end; a sequencing error may be responsible. The V call is TRBV7-9, the J call TRBJ1-6; maybe TRBD1 (6 bases). The CDR3 length is 14 residues. CDR1 and CDR2 (germline): SEHNR, FQNEAQ (reference sequence). CDR3 in amino acids: CAGSLAQGPGSLHF. DNA for the CDR3: TGTGCCGGCAGCTTAGCACAGGGCCCGGGGTCCCTCCACTTT.

V and J are TRBV7-8 and TRBJ1-1; TRBD1 is a possible D gene (6 bases). The CDR3 extends over 16 amino acids. CDR1 SGHVS and CDR2 FQNEAQ come from the germline V gene. V dropped 1 base and J dropped 4 bases, with 16 bases sitting between them. DNA of the CDR3: TGTGCCAGCAGCTTAGAGACAGGCACCTTGAGCACTGAAGCTTTCTTT. Residues: CASSLETGTLSTEAFF.

The chain joins TRBV11-2 to TRBJ2-7; a possible D gene is TRBD2 (5 bases). Trimming left V 4 bases short and J 6 bases short, with 10 bases between. The CDR3 is made up of 12 amino acids. CDR1 is SGHAT, CDR2 FQNNGV, per germline. CDR3 DNA: TGTGCCAGCAGCTCCGGGGAAGTCGAGCAGTACTTC. Residues: CASSSGEVEQYF.

This chain's CDR3 is CASSPPHSNYEQYF. Written as DNA, the CDR3 is TGTGCCAGCAGTCCCCCCCATTCTAACTACGAGCAGTACTTC. The rearrangement links TRBV6-1 to TRBJ2-7; D not resolved. Deletions cut 5 bases from V and 3 bases from J, with 14 bases between. This CDR3 is built from 14 residues. The germline V gene encodes CDR1 MNHNS and CDR2 SASEGT.

The chain couples TRBV4-1 to TRBJ2-2, with 10 bases aligning to TRBD2. Germline CDR1 is MGHRA and CDR2 is YSYEKL. The length of the CDR3 is 17 residues. The V gene end was trimmed by 1 base and the J gene end by 7 bases; junction bases not matched to a gene: 9. The CDR3 loop is CASSQASGRAGGGELFF. The CDR3 DNA reads TGCGCCAGCAGCCAAGCGAGCGGGAGGGCCGGTGGCGGGGAGCTGTTTTTT.

This clone has a single count. The rearrangement joins TRBV18 to TRBJ2-1; the match to TRBD1 covers 7 bases. J lost 7 bases, V lost 4 bases, and 13 bases had no gene match. CDR1 and CDR2 (germline): KGHSH, LQKENI. The CDR3 spans 16 residues. In nucleotides, the CDR3 is TGTGCCAGCTCACTGGGACAGCCCACAGTTAAAAATGAGCAGTTCTTC. Protein: CASSLGQPTVKNEQFF.

The chain joins TRBV9 to TRBJ2-2, with D maybe TRBD1 (5 bases). Germline V CDR1 and CDR2: SGDLS, YYNGEE. The CDR3 loop spans 15 amino acids. V was trimmed by 3 bases and J by 6 bases, leaving 15 bases between them. CDR3 protein: CASSAQSGPAGELFF. Here the CDR3 DNA reads TGTGCCAGCAGCGCTCAGTCAGGGCCCGCCGGGGAGCTGTTTTTT.

The V call is TRBV10-3, the J call TRBJ1-1; TRBD1 matches at 10 bases. In germline, CDR1 is ENHRY, CDR2 SYGVKD. There are 16 residues in the CDR3. V was clipped by 4 bases and J by 4 bases; unmatched bases: 9. The CDR3 is CAISGVRDRGFTEAFF. The CDR3 DNA reads TGTGCCATCAGTGGAGTCCGGGACAGGGGTTTCACTGAAGCTTTCTTT.

This CDR3 is CASSLSRTGLLSPGPQHF. In DNA form, the CDR3 reads TGTGCCAGCAGTTTATCCCGGACAGGCCTTCTTTCCCCGGGGCCCCAGCATTTT. The rearrangement joins TRBV28 to TRBJ1-5, with TRBD1 identical over 7 bases. The CDR3 has 18 amino acids. Germline lookup yields CDR1 MDHEN and CDR2 SYDVKM. V was clipped by 1 base and J by 9 bases; unmatched bases: 18.

This chain uses TRBV15 with TRBJ1-1; D unresolved. Trimming pared 5 bases from V and 5 bases from J, leaving 15 bases between. CDR3 length: 14 amino acids. Germline CDR1 reads LNHNV; CDR2 reads YYDKDF (reference sequence). The CDR3 reads CATSGSGPGTEAFF. The CDR3 DNA reads TGTGCCACCAGCGGATCCGGGCCGGGGACTGAAGCTTTCTTT.

This chain connects TRBV5-8 to TRBJ2-6; tentative D call: TRBD1 (6 bases). CDR1 SGHTS and CDR2 YDEGEE come from the germline V gene. This CDR3 contains 15 residues. V dropped 5 bases and J dropped 1 base, with 10 bases sitting between them. The CDR3 DNA reads TGTGCCAGCAGTTCTGGACAGTCTGGGGCCAACGTCCTGACTTTC. Amino acid sequence: CASSSGQSGANVLTF.

In its sample, this clone was seen a few times. A read error may account for a junction end that differs from germline. The J gene is TRBJ2-7, the V gene TRBV2, with D perhaps TRBD2 (6 bases). The V gene's germline CDR1 is SNHLY and CDR2 FYNNEI. This CDR3 contains 14 residues. This CDR3 is CASRGGALPYEIVF. The CDR3, as DNA: TGTGCCAGCAGGGGGGGAGCCCTACCTTATGAAATTGTCTTC.